This T cell receptor beta chain was observed in a study of T cell changes during pregnancy in multiple sclerosis. Produced via immunoSEQ multiplex PCR; TCRdb's table is partial and in-frame only. Counted here are tens of thousands of clones, almost 95% occurring once; the ten biggest clones make up less than 0.85%. The ends were cut back, 5 bases at V and 8 bases at J, with 18 bases in the middle. There are 14 residues in the CDR3. Germline V lookup: CDR1 SGHTA, CDR2 FQGNSA. Here the sequenced sample was CD4+ T cells from peripheral blood mononuclear cells, taken in the third trimester of pregnancy. V gene TRBV7-2 combines with J gene TRBJ1-2, with a tentative D call TRBD1 (6 bases). The TCR originated in a female donor with multiple sclerosis, enrolled in a pregnancy study. The CDR3: CASSQNREIGGYTF. Here the CDR3 DNA reads TGTGCCAGCAGCCAAAACAGGGAAATAGGGGGCTACACCTTC.